This TCR beta chain was sequenced during a study of CD8 T cells in ankylosing spondylitis. Study-wide findings and caveats: A TCR beta motif made of roughly eight highly homologous variants seemed typical of ankylosing spondylitis blood.

Quantitative 5'-RACE was performed with molecular barcodes, and it yielded the TCR beta libraries. TCRdb redid the calling of the 5' RACE reads with MiXCR, one entry per CDR3 protein. The table has some 330,000 distinct CDR3 sequences, 6.5% to 10% seen once; the top ten hold less than 15%. This clonotype has at least ten counts. The antigen remains undetermined. The sample taken for sequencing was blood, either unsorted or a sorted T cell fraction (not recorded which). This clonotype was sampled from a male donor with ankylosing spondylitis.

CDR3 region: CASQPGRRYEQYF. Written as DNA, the CDR3 is TGTGCCAGCCAACCGGGACGGAGATACGAGCAGTACTTC. This rearrangement joins TRBV7-8 to TRBJ2-7; D tentatively reads TRBD1 or TRBD2 (5 bases each). The germline gives CDR1 SGHVS, CDR2 FQNEAQ. V was trimmed by 8 bases and J by 4 bases, leaving 15 bases between them. The CDR3 is 13 amino acids.